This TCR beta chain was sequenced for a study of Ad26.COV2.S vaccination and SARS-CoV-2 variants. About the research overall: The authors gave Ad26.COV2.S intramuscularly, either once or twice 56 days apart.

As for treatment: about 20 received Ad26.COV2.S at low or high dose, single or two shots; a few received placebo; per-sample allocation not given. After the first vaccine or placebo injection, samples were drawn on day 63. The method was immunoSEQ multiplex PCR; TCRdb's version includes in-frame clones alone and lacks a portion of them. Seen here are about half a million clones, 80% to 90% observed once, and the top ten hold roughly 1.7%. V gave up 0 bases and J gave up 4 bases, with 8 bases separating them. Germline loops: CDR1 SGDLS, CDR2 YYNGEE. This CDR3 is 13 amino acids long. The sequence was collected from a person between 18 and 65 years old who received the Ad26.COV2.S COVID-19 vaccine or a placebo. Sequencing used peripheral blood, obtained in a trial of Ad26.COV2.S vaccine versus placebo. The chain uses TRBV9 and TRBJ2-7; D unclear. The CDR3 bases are TGTGCCAGCAGCGTAGGGGCCACTTACGAGCAGTACTTC. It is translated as CASSVGATYEQYF.